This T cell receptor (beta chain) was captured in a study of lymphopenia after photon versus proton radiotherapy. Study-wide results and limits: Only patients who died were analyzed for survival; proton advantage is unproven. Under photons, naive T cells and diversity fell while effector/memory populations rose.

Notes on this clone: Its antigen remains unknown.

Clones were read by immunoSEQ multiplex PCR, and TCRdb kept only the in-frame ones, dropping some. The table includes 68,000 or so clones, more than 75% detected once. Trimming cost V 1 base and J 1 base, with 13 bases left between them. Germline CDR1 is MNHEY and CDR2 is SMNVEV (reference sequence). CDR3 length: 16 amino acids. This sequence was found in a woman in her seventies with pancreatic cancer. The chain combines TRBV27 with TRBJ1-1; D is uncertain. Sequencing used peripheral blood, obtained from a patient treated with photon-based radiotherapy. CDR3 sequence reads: CASSLLAVSPNTEAFF. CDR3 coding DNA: TGTGCCAGCAGTTTATTGGCTGTCTCCCCGAACACTGAAGCTTTCTTT.